This T cell receptor (beta chain) came from a study of T cell repertoires in cytomegalovirus infection. The CDR3 extends over 14 amino acids. Germline trimming cut 6 bases from V and 6 bases from J; bases unmatched to any gene: 6. Each CDR3 protein gets one entry after TCRdb re-called the reads with MiXCR. The table records some 300,000 distinct CDR3 sequences, under 20% of them present only once. The chain combines TRBV12-3 or TRBV12-4 with TRBJ2-3; 10 bases fit TRBD2. The sequencing sample was made of PBMCs. The TCR was taken from a human donor in good health (CMV status not recorded). Some clones in this sample may be carry-over from other donors' samples. CDR3 in DNA: TGTGCCAGCAGGAAGCGGGGGGGCCCCGATACGCAGTATTTT. This gives the protein CASRKRGGPDTQYF.